This T cell receptor beta chain was sequenced for a study of CD8 T cells in ankylosing spondylitis. This CDR3 contains 16 residues. V gave up 4 bases and J gave up 5 bases; unmatched junction bases: 9. Germline CDR1 SGHAT, CDR2 FQNNGV. Study-level results: For ankylosing spondylitis blood, a TCR beta motif of fewer than 10 highly homologous variants appeared characteristic. Reported data indicate significant enrichment of disease-linked clones within matched ankylosing spondylitis synovial fluid. Peripheral blood samples showed relatively rare disease-linked clones, and these clones were CD8+.

In making TCR beta libraries, quantitative 5'-RACE with molecular barcodes was used. MiXCR was run by TCRdb on the 5' RACE reads, yielding one entry per CDR3 protein. Of over 450,000 distinct CDR3 sequences in the sample, roughly 13% are singletons; the top ten hold about 6.5%. This clonotype showed up just a few times. Its antigen is currently unknown. The chain combines TRBV11-2 with TRBJ2-5, with 11 bases that match TRBD2. The sequence came from a male donor with ankylosing spondylitis. Sequencing used blood, either unsorted or a sorted T cell fraction (not recorded which). The CDR3 nucleotides read TGTGCCAGCAGCTCTGGACTAGCGGGTCACCGGGAGACCCAGTACTTC. This sequence encodes CASSSGLAGHRETQYF.